The source of this T cell receptor (beta chain) is a study of T cell responses to AZD1222 COVID-19 vaccine. Worth noting for this clone: Its target is unknown.

Germline CDR1 and CDR2: KGHDR and SFDVKD. V shed 1 base and J 2 bases; nucleotides not matched to a gene: 3. This CDR3 is 16 amino acids long. Libraries were prepared by immunoSEQ multiplex PCR; TCRdb keeps only in-frame clonotypes and omits some of them. In the table there are about 83,000 clones, roughly 88% of which are singletons. Study-level findings and limits: Spike regions recognized by vaccine-associated CD4 TCRs spanned the protein, led by 160-218 and 743-854. Most donors were white British, females outnumbered males, and clonal diversity was possibly underestimated. None of the repertoires were sampled until the peak T cell response had passed.

The receptor's source is an adult who received the AZD1222 COVID-19 vaccine. J is TRBJ2-3 and V is TRBV24-1; 9 bases agree with TRBD1. Specimen: peripheral blood, collected 28 days after the second AZD1222 dose. The CDR3 spells CATSDFRDRATDTQYF. DNA for the CDR3: TGTGCCACCAGTGATTTTCGGGACAGGGCCACAGATACGCAGTATTTT.